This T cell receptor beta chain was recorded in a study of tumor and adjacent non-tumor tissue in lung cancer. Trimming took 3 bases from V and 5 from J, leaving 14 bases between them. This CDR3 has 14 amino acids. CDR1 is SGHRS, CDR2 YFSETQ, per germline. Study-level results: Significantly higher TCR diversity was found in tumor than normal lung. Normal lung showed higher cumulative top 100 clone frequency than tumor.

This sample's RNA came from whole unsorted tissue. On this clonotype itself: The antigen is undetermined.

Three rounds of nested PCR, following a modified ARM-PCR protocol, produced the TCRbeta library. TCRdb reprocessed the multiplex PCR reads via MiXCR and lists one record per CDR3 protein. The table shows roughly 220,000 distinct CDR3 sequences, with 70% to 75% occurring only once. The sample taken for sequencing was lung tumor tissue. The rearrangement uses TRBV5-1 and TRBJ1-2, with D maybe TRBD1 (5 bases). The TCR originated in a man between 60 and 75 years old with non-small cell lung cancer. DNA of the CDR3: TGCGCCAGCAGCTCGGGGACCGAAATATATGGCTACACCTTC. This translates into CASSSGTEIYGYTF.